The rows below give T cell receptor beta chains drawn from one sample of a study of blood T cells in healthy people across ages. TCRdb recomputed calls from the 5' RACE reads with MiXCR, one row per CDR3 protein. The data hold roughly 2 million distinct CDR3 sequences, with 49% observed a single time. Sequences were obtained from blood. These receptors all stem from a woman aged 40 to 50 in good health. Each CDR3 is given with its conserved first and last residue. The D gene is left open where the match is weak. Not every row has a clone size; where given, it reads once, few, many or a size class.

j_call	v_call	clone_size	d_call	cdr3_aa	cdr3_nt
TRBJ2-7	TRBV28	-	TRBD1	CASSFLYLNRGTYEQYF	TGTGCCAGCAGTTTCCTCTACTTAAACAGGGGAACCTACGAGCAGTACTTC
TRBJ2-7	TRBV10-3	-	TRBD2	CAGGRGLAGMAEQYF	TGTGCGGGCGGAAGGGGACTAGCGGGGATGGCCGAGCAGTACTTC
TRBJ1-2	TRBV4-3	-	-	CASSQGRQSYGCTF	TGCGCCAGCAGCCAAGGTCGACAGAGCTATGGCTGCACCTTC
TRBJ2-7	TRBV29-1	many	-	CSVEDWNYEQYF	TGCAGCGTTGAAGACTGGAACTACGAGCAGTACTTC
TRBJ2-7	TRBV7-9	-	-	CASILASAEQYF	TGTGCCAGCATCTTAGCGTCAGCCGAGCAGTACTTC
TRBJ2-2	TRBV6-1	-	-	CASRGFQNTGELFF	TGTGCCAGCAGGGGATTCCAGAACACCGGGGAGCTGTTTTTT
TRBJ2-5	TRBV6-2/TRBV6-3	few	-	CASSFRGLAGGETQYF	TGTGCCAGCAGTTTCCGAGGGCTAGCTGGCGGGGAGACCCAGTACTTC
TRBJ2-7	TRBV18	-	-	CASSAESYEQYF	TGTGCCAGCTCGGCTGAGTCCTACGAGCAGTACTTC
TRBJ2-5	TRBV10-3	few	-	CAISAGAGQETQYF	TGTGCCATCAGTGCGGGGGCAGGGCAAGAGACCCAGTACTTC
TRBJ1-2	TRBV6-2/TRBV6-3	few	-	CATLDRHYGYTF	TGTGCCACTTTGGACCGTCACTATGGCTACACCTTC
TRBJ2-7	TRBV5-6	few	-	CASSFPGLEYEQYF	TGTGCCAGCAGCTTTCCGGGACTCGAGTACGAGCAGTACTTC
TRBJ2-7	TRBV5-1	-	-	CASPRTAKNPCSYEQYF	TGCGCCAGCCCGCGTACAGCTAAGAACCCGTGCTCCTACGAGCAGTACTTC
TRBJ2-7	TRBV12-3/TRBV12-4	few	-	CASSFLGGSFKLYEQYF	TGTGCCAGCAGTTTTCTGGGGGGCTCATTTAAACTCTACGAGCAGTACTTC
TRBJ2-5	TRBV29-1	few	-	CSVREWEETQYF	TGCAGCGTCCGGGAGTGGGAAGAGACCCAGTACTTC
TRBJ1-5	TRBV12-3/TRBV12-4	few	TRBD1	CASSTSRGDRVISSNQPQHF	TGTGCCAGCAGTACCTCTAGGGGGGACAGGGTAATTAGTAGCAATCAGCCCCAGCATTTT
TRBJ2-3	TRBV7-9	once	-	CASSLSGGTITSTDTQYF	TGTGCCAGCAGCTTGAGTGGCGGAACTATTACTAGCACAGATACGCAGTATTTT
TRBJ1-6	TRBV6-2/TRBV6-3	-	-	CASILTPGYTPLHF	TGTGCCAGCATCCTCACGCCCGGTTATACACCCCTCCACTTT
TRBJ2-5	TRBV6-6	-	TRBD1	CASSQDRVGTQETQYF	TGTGCCAGCAGCCAAGACAGGGTAGGGACCCAAGAGACCCAGTACTTC
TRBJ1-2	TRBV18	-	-	CASSPSWGRDGYTF	TGTGCCAGCTCACCGTCCTGGGGGAGGGATGGCTACACCTTC
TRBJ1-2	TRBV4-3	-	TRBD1	CASSHMGQPGYTF	TGCGCCAGCAGCCACATGGGACAGCCTGGCTACACCTTC
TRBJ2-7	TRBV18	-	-	CASRRDTSDEQYF	TGTGCCAGCCGCCGGGACACCTCTGACGAGCAGTACTTC
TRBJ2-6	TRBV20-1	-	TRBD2	CSARTTSGGPISGANVLTF	TGCAGTGCTAGGACGACTAGCGGGGGGCCTATCTCTGGTGCCAACGTCCTGACTTTC
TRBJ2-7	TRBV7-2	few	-	CASSLGPSLEGYEQYF	TGTGCCAGCAGCTTAGGCCCCTCCCTAGAGGGTTACGAGCAGTACTTC
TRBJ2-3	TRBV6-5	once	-	CASKELGASTDTQYF	TGTGCCAGCAAAGAACTCGGTGCTAGCACAGATACGCAGTATTTT
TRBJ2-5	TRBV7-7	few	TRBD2	CASSFYGTRQETQYF	TGTGCTAGCAGCTTTTATGGGACTAGGCAAGAGACCCAGTACTTC
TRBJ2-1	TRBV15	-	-	CATSLRQYNEQFF	TGTGCCACCAGCCTTCGACAGTACAATGAGCAGTTCTTC
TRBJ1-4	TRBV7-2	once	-	CASSLFGRKLFF	TGTGCCAGCAGCTTGTTCGGGCGGAAACTGTTTTTT
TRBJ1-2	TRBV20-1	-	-	CSATPQVENYGYTF	TGCAGTGCTACCCCACAGGTGGAGAACTATGGCTACACCTTC
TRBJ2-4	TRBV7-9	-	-	CASSLGQYEYGQYF	TGTGCCAGCAGCTTAGGACAGTATGAGTACGGGCAGTACTTC
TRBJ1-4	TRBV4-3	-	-	CASSQDPGGRGKLFF	TGCGCCAGCAGCCAAGATCCCGGGGGCCGAGGAAAACTGTTTTTT
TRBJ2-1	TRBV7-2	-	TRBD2	CATSGAPWDEQFF	TGTGCCACTAGCGGGGCCCCCTGGGATGAGCAGTTCTTC
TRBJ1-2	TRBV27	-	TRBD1	CASRRDRGGLSYGYTF	TGTGCCAGCCGCCGGGACAGGGGGGGTTTGAGCTATGGCTACACCTTC
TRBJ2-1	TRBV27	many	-	CASSLYRDNEQFF	TGCGCCAGCAGCTTGTACAGGGACAATGAGCAGTTCTTC
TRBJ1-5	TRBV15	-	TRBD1	CATRSGGGNQPQHF	TGTGCCACCAGGTCAGGGGGAGGAAATCAGCCCCAGCATTTT
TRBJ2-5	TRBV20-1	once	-	CSAYRGGEQYF	TGCAGTGCCTACAGAGGGGGGGAGCAGTACTTC
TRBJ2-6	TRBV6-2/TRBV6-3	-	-	CASRARGTGANVLTF	TGTGCCAGCAGAGCTAGGGGTACTGGGGCCAACGTCCTGACTTTC
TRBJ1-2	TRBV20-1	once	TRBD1	CSASTTAGGTGYTF	TGCAGTGCTTCCACCACGGCAGGGGGTACTGGCTACACCTTC